This T cell receptor (beta chain) was recorded in a study of PD-1 blockade in classical Hodgkin lymphoma. Overall study context: Intravenous delivery of nivolumab at 3 mg/kg to patients occurred every 2 weeks.

The protocol was immunoSEQ multiplex PCR, while the TCRdb copy is restricted to in-frame clones and leaves out a portion. Of roughly 20,000 clones in the sample, about 80% were seen once. Time point of the sample: cycle 4 day 1 (C4D1), after less than 7 weeks of nivolumab. All trial patients relapsed after autologous stem cell transplantation. Best outcomes ranged across complete response, partial response and progressive disease. With respect to this clone: What it binds is unknown.

Germline assignment: CDR1 MDHEN and CDR2 SYDVKM. The CDR3 extends over 16 amino acids. V was pared by 3 bases and J by 0 bases, with 7 bases of the junction left unmatched. Whole-study results and caveats: In CD4+ cells, TCR diversity went up significantly by C4D1, but in CD8+ cells it did not.

The sequence was collected from a human donor with classical Hodgkin lymphoma. The input for sequencing was peripheral blood mononuclear cells (PBMCs), taken before the fourth cycle of nivolumab. The chain joins TRBV28 to TRBJ2-7; 8 nucleotides agree with TRBD1. CDR3 sequence: CASSFPRTGISYEQYF. The CDR3 DNA sequence: TGTGCCAGCAGTTTCCCTCGGACAGGGATCTCCTACGAGCAGTACTTC.